A selection of T cell receptor beta chains follows, all from one sample in a study of identical twins. TCRdb independently ran MiXCR on the 5' RACE reads; one entry per CDR3 protein. The table has about 530,000 distinct CDR3 sequences, 13% to 15% seen once. These data were also filed under a second study, of yellow fever vaccine responses in identical twins.

The sample taken for sequencing was CD4+ T cells sorted from blood. Receptor source: a young woman in good health. Both conserved end residues are part of each CDR3. The D gene is left open where the match is weak. Rows give clone size only sometimes, using once, few, many, or a class for an expanded clone.

V gene: TRBV6-2/TRBV6-3
clone size: -
J gene: TRBJ2-3
D gene: TRBD2
CDR3 protein: CASSYAGGSGGTDTQYF
CDR3 DNA: TGTGCCAGCAGTTACGCGGGCGGGAGTGGGGGCACAGATACGCAGTATTTT

V gene: TRBV28
clone size: -
J gene: TRBJ2-1
D gene: TRBD2
CDR3 protein: CASFVRTSGVNEQFF
CDR3 DNA: TGTGCCAGCTTCGTCCGGACTAGCGGGGTCAATGAGCAGTTCTTC

V gene: TRBV18
clone size: -
J gene: TRBJ2-1
D gene: -
CDR3 protein: CASSPGDEQFF
CDR3 DNA: TGTGCCAGCTCACCCGGCGATGAGCAGTTCTTC

V gene: TRBV20-1
clone size: many
J gene: TRBJ1-1
D gene: -
CDR3 protein: CSAWASQGSTEAFF
CDR3 DNA: TGCAGTGCCTGGGCGTCGCAAGGTTCCACTGAAGCTTTCTTT

V gene: TRBV12-3/TRBV12-4
clone size: -
J gene: TRBJ1-3
D gene: -
CDR3 protein: CASSFGGLGNTIYF
CDR3 DNA: TGTGCCAGCAGTTTCGGAGGGTTGGGAAACACCATATATTTT

V gene: TRBV25-1
clone size: few
J gene: TRBJ2-3
D gene: TRBD2
CDR3 protein: CASRGTRDTQYF
CDR3 DNA: TGTGCCAGCAGGGGGACTAGGGATACGCAGTATTTT

V gene: TRBV7-3
clone size: -
J gene: TRBJ2-5
D gene: -
CDR3 protein: CASSLSGGLETQYF
CDR3 DNA: TGTGCCAGCAGCCTCAGTGGCGGGTTGGAGACCCAGTACTTC

V gene: TRBV9
clone size: many
J gene: TRBJ2-2
D gene: TRBD2
CDR3 protein: CASSLHSGGATGELFF
CDR3 DNA: TGTGCCAGCAGCCTCCATAGCGGGGGGGCCACCGGGGAGCTGTTTTTT

V gene: TRBV4-1
clone size: few
J gene: TRBJ1-2
D gene: TRBD1
CDR3 protein: CASSQDPHRGYGYTF
CDR3 DNA: TGCGCCAGCAGCCAAGATCCCCACAGGGGGTATGGCTACACCTTC

V gene: TRBV5-1
clone size: few
J gene: TRBJ2-7
D gene: -
CDR3 protein: CASSLGLVPASYEQYF
CDR3 DNA: TGCGCCAGCAGCTTAGGTCTGGTCCCGGCCTCCTACGAGCAGTACTTC

V gene: TRBV28
clone size: -
J gene: TRBJ2-2
D gene: -
CDR3 protein: CASRSSRNTGELFF
CDR3 DNA: TGTGCCAGCCGCTCTTCCCGAAACACCGGGGAGCTGTTTTTT

V gene: TRBV6-1
clone size: few
J gene: TRBJ2-1
D gene: -
CDR3 protein: CASSPDGVGTYNEQFF
CDR3 DNA: TGTGCCAGCAGTCCAGACGGGGTTGGAACATACAATGAGCAGTTCTTC

V gene: TRBV24-1
clone size: -
J gene: TRBJ2-7
D gene: TRBD1
CDR3 protein: CATSEPGQGTYEQYF
CDR3 DNA: TGTGCCACCAGTGAGCCGGGACAGGGAACCTACGAGCAGTACTTC

V gene: TRBV28
clone size: -
J gene: TRBJ2-1
D gene: -
CDR3 protein: CAAPPRGAYNEQFF
CDR3 DNA: TGTGCCGCACCCCCGAGAGGGGCCTATAATGAGCAGTTCTTC

V gene: TRBV28
clone size: few
J gene: TRBJ2-1
D gene: -
CDR3 protein: CASSFQVGEQFF
CDR3 DNA: TGTGCCAGCAGTTTTCAGGTGGGTGAGCAGTTCTTC

V gene: TRBV5-1
clone size: -
J gene: TRBJ2-1
D gene: -
CDR3 protein: CASSLDPVGNEQFF
CDR3 DNA: TGCGCCAGCAGCTTGGATCCGGTTGGGAATGAGCAGTTCTTC

V gene: TRBV6-5
clone size: few
J gene: TRBJ2-1
D gene: TRBD2
CDR3 protein: CASSYRLAGSYNEQFF
CDR3 DNA: TGTGCCAGCAGTTACCGACTAGCGGGCTCCTACAATGAGCAGTTCTTC

V gene: TRBV7-6
clone size: -
J gene: TRBJ2-3
D gene: TRBD2
CDR3 protein: CASRPAGWSGGYPGDTQYF
CDR3 DNA: TGTGCCAGCAGACCCGCCGGGTGGTCGGGAGGTTATCCCGGAGATACGCAGTATTTT

V gene: TRBV20-1
clone size: -
J gene: TRBJ2-6
D gene: -
CDR3 protein: CSARDVSSGANVLTF
CDR3 DNA: TGCAGTGCTAGAGATGTAAGCTCTGGGGCCAACGTCCTGACTTTC

V gene: TRBV5-1
clone size: -
J gene: TRBJ2-3
D gene: -
CDR3 protein: CASSLSRVALLDTQYF
CDR3 DNA: TGCGCCAGCAGCTTGTCCCGGGTAGCCCTACTTGATACGCAGTATTTT

V gene: TRBV11-2
clone size: few
J gene: TRBJ2-7
D gene: TRBD2
CDR3 protein: CASSYTIMTPGLAGAGQYF
CDR3 DNA: TGTGCCAGCAGCTATACTATAATGACGCCGGGACTAGCGGGAGCGGGGCAGTACTTC

V gene: TRBV20-1
clone size: few
J gene: TRBJ2-1
D gene: -
CDR3 protein: CSARDPALGAFEQFF
CDR3 DNA: TGCAGTGCTAGAGACCCAGCCCTGGGCGCTTTTGAGCAGTTCTTC

V gene: TRBV7-8
clone size: -
J gene: TRBJ2-5
D gene: TRBD2
CDR3 protein: CASSFSGSPVQETQYF
CDR3 DNA: TGTGCTAGCAGCTTTAGCGGGAGTCCTGTCCAAGAGACCCAGTACTTC

V gene: TRBV28
clone size: -
J gene: TRBJ1-5
D gene: -
CDR3 protein: CASSSPLDRSIGGYQPQHF
CDR3 DNA: TGTGCCAGCAGTTCCCCCCTCGATCGATCGATTGGGGGTTATCAGCCCCAGCATTTT

V gene: TRBV5-6
clone size: few
J gene: TRBJ2-2
D gene: -
CDR3 protein: CASSLPLGSGELFF
CDR3 DNA: TGTGCCAGCAGCTTACCCCTAGGCAGCGGGGAGCTGTTTTTT

V gene: TRBV7-3
clone size: -
J gene: TRBJ2-1
D gene: -
CDR3 protein: CASSLRDDEQFF
CDR3 DNA: TGTGCCAGCAGCTTAAGGGACGACGAGCAGTTCTTC

V gene: TRBV12-3/TRBV12-4
clone size: few
J gene: TRBJ2-2
D gene: TRBD2
CDR3 protein: CASRGLAGRNTGELFF
CDR3 DNA: TGTGCCAGCAGAGGACTAGCGGGAAGGAACACCGGGGAGCTGTTTTTT